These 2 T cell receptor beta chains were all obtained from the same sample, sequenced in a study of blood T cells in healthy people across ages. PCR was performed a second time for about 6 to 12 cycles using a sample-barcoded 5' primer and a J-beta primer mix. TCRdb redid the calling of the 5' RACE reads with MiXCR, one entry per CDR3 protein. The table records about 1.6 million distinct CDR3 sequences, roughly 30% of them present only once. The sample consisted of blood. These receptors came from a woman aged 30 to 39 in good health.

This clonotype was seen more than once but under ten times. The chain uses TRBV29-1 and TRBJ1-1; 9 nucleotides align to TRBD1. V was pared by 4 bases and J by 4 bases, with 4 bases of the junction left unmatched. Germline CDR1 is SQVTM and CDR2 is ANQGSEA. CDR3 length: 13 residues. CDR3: CSVVGQGSTEAFF. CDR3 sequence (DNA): TGCAGCGTTGTGGGACAGGGCTCCACTGAAGCTTTCTTT.

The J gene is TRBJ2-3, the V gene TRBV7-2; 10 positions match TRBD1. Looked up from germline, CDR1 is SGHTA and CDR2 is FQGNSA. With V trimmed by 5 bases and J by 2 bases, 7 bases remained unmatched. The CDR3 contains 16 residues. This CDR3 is CASSHRDRGNTDTQYF. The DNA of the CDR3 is TGTGCCAGCAGCCACCGGGACAGGGGTAACACAGATACGCAGTATTTT.